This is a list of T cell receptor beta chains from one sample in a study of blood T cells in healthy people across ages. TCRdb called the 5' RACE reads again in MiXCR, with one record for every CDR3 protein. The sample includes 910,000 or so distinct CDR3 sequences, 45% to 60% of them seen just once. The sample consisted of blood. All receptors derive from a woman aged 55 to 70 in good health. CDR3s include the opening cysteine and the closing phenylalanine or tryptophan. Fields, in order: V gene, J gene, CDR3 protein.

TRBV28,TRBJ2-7,CASSTQSSHYYEQYF
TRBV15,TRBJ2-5,CATSRGYRETQYF
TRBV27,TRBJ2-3,CASSFYSSTDTQYF
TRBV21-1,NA,CASSKRQGTQYF
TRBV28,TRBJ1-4,CASSPRARDSEKLFF
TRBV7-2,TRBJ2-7,CASSTSGAQYF
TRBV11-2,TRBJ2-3,CASSLEVGTGFQDTQYF
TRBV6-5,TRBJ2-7,CASSYALGYEQYF
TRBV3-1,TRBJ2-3,CASSRRSGGSTDTQYF
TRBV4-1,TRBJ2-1,CASSTLGGGEFF
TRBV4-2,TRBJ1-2,CASSQVPGLPMGYTF
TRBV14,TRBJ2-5,CASSQNQETQYF
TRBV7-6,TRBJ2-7,CASSSERGYEQYF
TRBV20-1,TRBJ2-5,CSAHWGLETQYF